The rows below give T cell receptor beta chains drawn from one sample of a study of Tregs in tolerant kidney transplant recipients. Only in-frame clones appear in the TCRdb table, and some are missing; sequencing was by immunoSEQ multiplex PCR. The data show roughly 70,000 clones, 80% to 85% seen once. Sequencing was performed on CD4+ T cells from blood. These TCRs come from a human donor in good health. Both conserved end residues are part of each CDR3. Each record gives: V gene, D gene, J gene, clone size, CDR3 DNA, CDR3 protein. D genes are given only for firm matches. Clone size is given for some rows only: seen once, a few or many times, or a class if the clone is expanded.

>TRBV11-2|TRBD1|TRBJ1-1|-
TGTGCCAGCAGCCCGATACAGGGGGCGGCCACTGAAGCTTTCTTT
CASSPIQGAATEAFF
>TRBV30|-|TRBJ2-7|-
TGTGCCTGGAGTGATCTGGGCCGGGGCTACGAGCAGTACTTC
CAWSDLGRGYEQYF
>TRBV2|-|TRBJ1-1|once
TGTGCCAGCATCTTAATGGGGACTTCCAACACTGAAGCTTTCTTT
CASILMGTSNTEAFF
>TRBV10-3|-|TRBJ2-3|-
TGTGCCACCTTGGGGGGCGTGGGAGATACGCAGTATTTT
CATLGGVGDTQYF
>TRBV15|-|TRBJ2-4|-
TGTGCCACCAGCAGAGATCCGTTTGGTAGCCTCATCCAGTACTTC
CATSRDPFGSLIQYF
>TRBV7-8|-|TRBJ2-5|-
TGTGCCAGCGGGGACTCAAGGGTTGGAGAGACCCAGTACTTC
CASGDSRVGETQYF
>TRBV2|TRBD1|TRBJ1-3|-
TGTGCCAGCAGGGTACAGGGGTCTTCTGGAAACACCATATATTTT
CASRVQGSSGNTIYF
>TRBV27|TRBD1|TRBJ1-2|medium-sized
TGTGCCAGCAGTTTTACAGGGGGGTTAGGCTACACCTTC
CASSFTGGLGYTF
>TRBV2|TRBD2|TRBJ2-3|-
TGTGCCAGTACACTAGCGGGGGGTCAGACAGATACGCAGTATTTT
CASTLAGGQTDTQYF
>TRBV5-8|TRBD1|TRBJ1-5|few
TGTGCCAGCAGCTTAGGGACAGCTTATCAGCCCCAGCATTTT
CASSLGTAYQPQHF
>TRBV11-3|TRBD1|TRBJ2-7|-
TGTGCCAGCAGCTTAGTTAAAGGACAGGGGTCACGCGAGCAGTACTTC
CASSLVKGQGSREQYF
>TRBV6-1|-|TRBJ2-7|-
TGTGCCAGCGGTACCTACGAGCAGTACTTC
CASGTYEQYF
>TRBV6-5|TRBD1|TRBJ1-3|-
TGTGCCAGCAGTTTCTCAGGGGGCGCGGACACCATATATTTT
CASSFSGGADTIYF
>TRBV11-3|-|TRBJ2-7|-
TGTGCCACCCAGGGTGAGGGGTACGAGCAGTACTTC
CATQGEGYEQYF
>TRBV7-9|-|TRBJ2-5|-
TGTGCCAGCAGCTTAGAGGTTTCGGAGACCCAGTACTTC
CASSLEVSETQYF
>TRBV30|-|TRBJ1-3|once
TGTGCCTGGAGTGCGGGGATCCTACCCGGAAACACCATATATTTT
CAWSAGILPGNTIYF
>TRBV29-1|-|TRBJ2-1|-
TGCAGCGTCGAGTTAAGGTTTGAGTTCTTC
CSVELRFEFF
>TRBV5-8|-|TRBJ2-4|-
TGTGCCAGCAGCTCTACGGACGTGGACATTCAGTACTTC
CASSSTDVDIQYF
>TRBV18|-|TRBJ1-1|-
TGTGCCAGCTCACGACGGGGGGATCGGGGCACTGAAGCTTTCTTT
CASSRRGDRGTEAFF
>TRBV2|TRBD1|TRBJ2-5|-
TGTGCCGGGGGGCGGACAGGGGTGCCACAAGAGACCCAGTACTTC
CAGGRTGVPQETQYF
>TRBV9|TRBD2|TRBJ2-2|-
TGTGCCAGCAGCGTAACATTGACTAGCCCCGGGGAGCTGTTTTTT
CASSVTLTSPGELFF
>TRBV6-5|-|TRBJ1-6|-
TGTGCCAGCAGTTACTTTTCGGTCAATTCACCCCTCCACTTT
CASSYFSVNSPLHF
>TRBV5-1|-|TRBJ1-1|medium-sized
TGCGCCAGCAGCTTGGTAGTTTCGAACACTGAAGCTTTCTTT
CASSLVVSNTEAFF
>TRBV19|TRBD2|TRBJ2-5|-
TGTGCCAGTAGTATCGGGAGGCAAGAGACCCAGTACTTC
CASSIGRQETQYF
>TRBV18|TRBD1|TRBJ1-1|-
TGTGCCAGCTCAACGACAGGGGACACTGAAGCTTTCTTT
CASSTTGDTEAFF
>TRBV7-6|-|TRBJ2-1|-
TGTGCCAGCAGCGTCCGGACGGCAAACAATGAGCAGTTCTTC
CASSVRTANNEQFF
>TRBV5-1|-|TRBJ2-3|-
TGCGCCAGCAGCTTGGAGAGGGGGATGGCAGATACGCAGTATTTT
CASSLERGMADTQYF
>TRBV5-1|-|TRBJ2-1|few
TGCGCCAGCAGCCGAGGAGGCGCGGTTGAGCAGTTCTTC
CASSRGGAVEQFF
>TRBV12-5|-|TRBJ1-1|-
TGTGCTAGTGCCGCGGACGGGAACACTGAAGCTTTCTTT
CASAADGNTEAFF
>TRBV12-5|-|TRBJ2-2|-
TGTGCTAGTGGTTGGGACGTAAACACCGGGGAGCTGTTTTTT
CASGWDVNTGELFF
>TRBV6-5|TRBD1|TRBJ1-2|-
TGTGCCAGCAGACTAACAGGGGGCCACGGATATGGCTACACCTTC
CASRLTGGHGYGYTF
>TRBV27|TRBD2|TRBJ2-5|-
TGTGCCAGCAGGACACTAGCGGGAGGGAGAGAGACCCAGTACTTC
CASRTLAGGRETQYF
>TRBV7-9|-|TRBJ1-1|-
TGTGCCAGCAGCTTAGGGGGACCCACTGAAGCTTTCTTT
CASSLGGPTEAFF
>TRBV27|-|TRBJ1-4|-
TGTGCCAGCAGTTACGGACGGTTTAATGAAAAACTGTTTTTT
CASSYGRFNEKLFF
>TRBV4-1|TRBD2|TRBJ2-2|once
TGCGCCAGCAGCCAAGGGTTAGCTGGGAGGGCGTTCGGGGAGCTGTTTTTT
CASSQGLAGRAFGELFF
>TRBV5-1|-|TRBJ1-2|-
TGCGCCAGCAGCTTGGACGTACCGAACTATGGCTACACCTTC
CASSLDVPNYGYTF
>TRBV7-2|TRBD1|TRBJ1-5|-
TGTGCCAGCAGCTTAGTGGGACAGGGGAGGCAGCCCCAGCATTTT
CASSLVGQGRQPQHF
>TRBV11-2|TRBD1|TRBJ1-2|-
TGTGCCAGCAGCCCAGGGACAGGGGGTGTACAAAACTATGGCTACACCTTC
CASSPGTGGVQNYGYTF
>TRBV6-6|-|TRBJ2-5|-
TGTGCCAGCCGGGTACTAGAGACCCAGTACTTC
CASRVLETQYF
>TRBV9|TRBD2|TRBJ2-7|-
TGTGCCAGCAGCGTAGGGACTAGCGGGAGGTTCTTGGGGGACGAGCAGTACTTC
CASSVGTSGRFLGDEQYF
>TRBV18|-|TRBJ1-2|-
TGTGCCAGCTCTGACTTCGCAGGGGAGGCTTACTATGGCTACACCTTC
CASSDFAGEAYYGYTF
>TRBV6-4|-|TRBJ2-7|-
TGTGCCCCCCCGGTAAGGGGGGAGCGAAAGTACTTC
CAPPVRGERKYF
>TRBV5-1|-|TRBJ1-2|-
TGCGCCAGCAGCTTGGTCGGGGGCGATGGCTACACCTTC
CASSLVGGDGYTF
>TRBV29-1|TRBD1|TRBJ2-2|few
TGCAGCGTTGACAGGGGGCAGGGCGGGGAGCTGTTTTTT
CSVDRGQGGELFF
>TRBV29-1|-|TRBJ1-2|-
TGCAGCGTTGCCTCACTGAACTATGGCTACACCTTC
CSVASLNYGYTF
>TRBV28|TRBD2|TRBJ2-1|-
TGTGCCAGTTCCTTAGCGGGGTTGAACAATGAGCAGTTCTTC
CASSLAGLNNEQFF
>TRBV7-3|-|TRBJ2-2|-
TGTGCCAGCAGCTTTCTTGGTGCGGACGGGGAGCTGTTTTTT
CASSFLGADGELFF
>TRBV11-2|-|TRBJ1-1|many
TGTGCCAGCAGCTTAATAGAAAACACTGAAGCTTTCTTT
CASSLIENTEAFF
>TRBV6-5|-|TRBJ2-2|-
TGTGCCAGCATGCGGGGCCCGAACACCGGGGAGCTGTTTTTT
CASMRGPNTGELFF
>TRBV27|-|TRBJ1-2|-
TGTGCCACCCTTTGGCGGACAGCCGGAACGGGTTCCTATGGCTACACCTTC
CATLWRTAGTGSYGYTF
>TRBV2|-|TRBJ1-4|-
TGTGCCAGCAAGGGGGGATCTAATGAAAAACTGTTTTTT
CASKGGSNEKLFF
>TRBV29-1|-|TRBJ2-3|-
TGCAGCGCCCTGCGGCCCCCAGATACGCAGTATTTT
CSALRPPDTQYF
>TRBV7-2|-|TRBJ2-7|-
TGTGCCAGCAGCTTAGGGACACCCCCCACCTACGAGCAGTACTTC
CASSLGTPPTYEQYF
>TRBV10-3|-|TRBJ2-7|-
TGTGCCAGCAGTGAAGAGGGACAAAAGCAGTACTTC
CASSEEGQKQYF
>TRBV5-1|-|TRBJ2-3|-
TGCGCCAGCAAAATCGGACTACTTCGCACAGATACGCAGTATTTT
CASKIGLLRTDTQYF
>TRBV10-3|TRBD1|TRBJ1-5|-
TGTGCCATCAGTGGGACAGGGGGACAGCCCCAGCATTTT
CAISGTGGQPQHF
>TRBV6-1|-|TRBJ1-1|-
TGTGCCAGCCCAAAGCGAGGTGTAGGGCAGATTGAAGCTTTCTTT
CASPKRGVGQIEAFF